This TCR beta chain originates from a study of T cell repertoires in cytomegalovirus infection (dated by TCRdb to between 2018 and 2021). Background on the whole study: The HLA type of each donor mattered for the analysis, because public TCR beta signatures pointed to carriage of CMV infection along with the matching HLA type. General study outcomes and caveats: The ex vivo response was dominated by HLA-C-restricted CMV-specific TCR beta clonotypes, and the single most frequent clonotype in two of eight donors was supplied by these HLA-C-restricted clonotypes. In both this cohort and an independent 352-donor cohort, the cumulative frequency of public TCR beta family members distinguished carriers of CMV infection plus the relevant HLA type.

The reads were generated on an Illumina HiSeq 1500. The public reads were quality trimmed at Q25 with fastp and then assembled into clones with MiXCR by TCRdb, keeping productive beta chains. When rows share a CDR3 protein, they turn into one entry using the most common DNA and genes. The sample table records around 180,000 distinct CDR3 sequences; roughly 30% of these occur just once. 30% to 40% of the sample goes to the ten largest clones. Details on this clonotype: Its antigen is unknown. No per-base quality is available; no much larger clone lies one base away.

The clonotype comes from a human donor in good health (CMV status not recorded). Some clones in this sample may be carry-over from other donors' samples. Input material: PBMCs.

This receptor carries the CDR3 CASSFHPGNQETQYF. The bases read TGTGCCAGCAGCTTCCATCCAGGGAACCAAGAGACCCAGTACTTC. The sequence joins TRBV11-2 to TRBJ2-5; 5 matching bases give a weak D call of TRBD1. The germline V gene provides CDR1 SGHAT and CDR2 FQNNGV. Trimming removed 3 bases from V and 0 bases from J, leaving 11 bases between the germline ends. The cysteine opens and the phenylalanine closes a CDR3 of 15 amino acids. Only the CDR3 part of the read is kept: 45 bases, read in frame from the first base.